The clone carrying this T cell receptor (beta chain) was counted between two and nine times. The antigen remains undetermined. Between the trimmed V and J ends, which lost 2 bases and 2 bases, there was a span of 10 bases. There are 14 residues in the CDR3. Germline CDR1 and CDR2: MDHEN and SYDVKM. These data originate in a study of cytomegalovirus exposure and HLA in healthy donors. Study-level background: A later analysis reported the same platform for the 120 validation repertoires and the roughly 700 first-cohort repertoires.

Clones were sequenced by immunoSEQ multiplex PCR, and TCRdb holds only the in-frame ones, with some missing. The profile covers about 130,000 clones, with 90% to 97% appearing a single time and 1.5% to 2% taken by the ten largest. General study findings and limits: It was found in a later analysis that first-cohort TCR clusters tended to co-occur in the 90 to 150 validation repertoires. Using the classifier, cytomegalovirus status was reportedly diagnosed with high specificity and sensitivity. Specificity for CMV antigens was confirmed in vitro for three of the CMV-associated chains.

This clonotype was obtained from a young man in good health and CMV-seronegative. The chain joins TRBV28 to TRBJ2-7; D is perhaps TRBD2 (6 bases). Source material: PBMCs. The CDR3 nucleotides read TGTGCCAGCAGTTTAGCGGGACTGACCTACGAGCAGTACTTC. Amino acids: CASSLAGLTYEQYF.